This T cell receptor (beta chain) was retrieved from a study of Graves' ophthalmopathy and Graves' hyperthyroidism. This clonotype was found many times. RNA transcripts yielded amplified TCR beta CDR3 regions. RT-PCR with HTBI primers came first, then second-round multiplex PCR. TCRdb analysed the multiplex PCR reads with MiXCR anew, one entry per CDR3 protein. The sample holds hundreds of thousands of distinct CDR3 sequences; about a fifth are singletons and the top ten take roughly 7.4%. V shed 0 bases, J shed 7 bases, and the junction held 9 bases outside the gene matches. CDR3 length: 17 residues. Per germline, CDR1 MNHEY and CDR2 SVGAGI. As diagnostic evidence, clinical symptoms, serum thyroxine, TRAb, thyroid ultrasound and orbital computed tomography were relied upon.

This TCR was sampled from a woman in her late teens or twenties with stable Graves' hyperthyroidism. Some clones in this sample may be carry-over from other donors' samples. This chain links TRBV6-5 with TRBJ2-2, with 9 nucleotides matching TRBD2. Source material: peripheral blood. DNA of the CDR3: TGTGCCAGCAGTTACTCGATTGCGGGGGGGCTGAGCGGGGAGCTGTTTTTT. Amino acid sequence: CASSYSIAGGLSGELFF.